Detailed here is one T cell receptor (beta chain). Time point meaning: blood at routine non-recurrence follow-up after resection. Material for sequencing was whole RNA from tumor, nontumor lung or frozen PBMC, left unsorted. This sample is part of a study of spatial heterogeneity in lung cancer. At the level of the study: Available PBMC from follow-up, collected a median of roughly two years after resection, underwent sequencing. Unique TCR and UMI combinations averaged more than ten appearances each in raw reads.

The CDR3 is 16 residues long. Germline CDR1 is DFQATT and CDR2 is SNEGSKA (reference sequence). Trimming removed 0 bases from V and 6 bases from J, with 15 bases in between. Every TCR cDNA molecule carried a tag that served as a unique molecular identifier. TCRdb fed the 5' RACE reads into MiXCR, producing one record per CDR3 protein. The sample has about 94,000 distinct CDR3 sequences; roughly a fifth are singletons. The sequences come from PBMCs, collected at follow-up. The chain is built from TRBV20-1 and TRBJ1-6; D possibly corresponds to TRBD1 (5 bases). The clonotype was recovered from a male donor with early-stage non-small cell lung cancer. The CDR3: CSARDRDSHPNSPLHF. In DNA, the CDR3 is TGCAGTGCTAGAGACAGGGATTCCCACCCTAATTCACCCCTCCACTTT.